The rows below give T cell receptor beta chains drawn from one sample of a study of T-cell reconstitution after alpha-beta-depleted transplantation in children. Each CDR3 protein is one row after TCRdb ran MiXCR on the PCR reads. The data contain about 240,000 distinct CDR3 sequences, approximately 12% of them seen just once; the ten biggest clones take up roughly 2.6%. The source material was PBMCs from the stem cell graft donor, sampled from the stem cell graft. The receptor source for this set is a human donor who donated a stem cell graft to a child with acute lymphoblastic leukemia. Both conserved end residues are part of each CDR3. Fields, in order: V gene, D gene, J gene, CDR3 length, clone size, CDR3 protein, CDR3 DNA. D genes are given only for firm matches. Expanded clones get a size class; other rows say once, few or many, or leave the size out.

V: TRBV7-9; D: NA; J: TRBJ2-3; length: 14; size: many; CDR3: CAHEEAGTTDTQYF; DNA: TGTGCCCACGAGGAGGCAGGGACCACAGATACGCAGTATTTT
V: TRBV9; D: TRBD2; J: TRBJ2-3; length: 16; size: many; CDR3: CASSSRGLAGPDTQYF; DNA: TGTGCCAGCAGCTCCAGGGGACTAGCGGGACCAGATACGCAGTATTTT
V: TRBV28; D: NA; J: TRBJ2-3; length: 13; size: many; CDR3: CASIQKPTDTQYF; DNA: TGTGCCAGCATTCAAAAACCGACGGATACGCAGTATTTT
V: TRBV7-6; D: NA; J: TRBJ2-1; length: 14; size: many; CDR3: CASSFGDSYNEQFF; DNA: TGTGCCAGCAGCTTTGGAGATAGCTACAATGAGCAGTTCTTC
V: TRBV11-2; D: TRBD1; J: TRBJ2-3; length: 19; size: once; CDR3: CASSLVDQKEGAVTDTQYF; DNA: TGTGCCAGCAGCTTAGTAGACCAGAAAGAGGGGGCGGTTACAGATACGCAGTATTTT
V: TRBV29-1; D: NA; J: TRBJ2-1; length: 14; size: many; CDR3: CSVEALNGVNEQFF; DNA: TGCAGCGTTGAGGCTTTAAATGGGGTCAATGAGCAGTTCTTC
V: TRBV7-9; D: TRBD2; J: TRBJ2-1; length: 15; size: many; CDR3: CASSLLAGGFNEQFF; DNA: TGTGCCAGCAGCTTGCTAGCGGGGGGGTTTAATGAGCAGTTCTTC
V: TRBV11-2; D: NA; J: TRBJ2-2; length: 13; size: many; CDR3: CASSLDQGGELFF; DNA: TGTGCCAGCAGCTTAGATCAAGGCGGGGAGCTGTTTTTT
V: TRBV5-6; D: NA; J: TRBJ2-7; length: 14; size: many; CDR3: CASSSDSGSYEQYF; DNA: TGTGCCAGCAGTTCCGATAGCGGTTCCTACGAGCAGTACTTC
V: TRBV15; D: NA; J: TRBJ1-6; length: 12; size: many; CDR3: CATSRDVSPLHF; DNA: TGTGCCACCAGCAGAGATGTATCACCCCTCCACTTT
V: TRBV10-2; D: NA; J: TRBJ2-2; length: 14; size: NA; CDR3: CASRSMGVGGELFF; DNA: TGCGCCAGCAGGTCGATGGGAGTAGGAGGGGAGCTGTTTTTT
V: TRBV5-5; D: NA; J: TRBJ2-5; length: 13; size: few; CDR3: CASRPTEQETQYF; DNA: TGTGCCAGCAGACCGACAGAGCAAGAGACCCAGTACTTC
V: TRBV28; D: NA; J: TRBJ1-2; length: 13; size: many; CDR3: CASREQGLEGYTF; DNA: TGTGCCAGCAGAGAACAGGGATTGGAAGGCTACACCTTC
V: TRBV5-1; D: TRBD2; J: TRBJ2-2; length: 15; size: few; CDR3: CASSPREGWPGELFF; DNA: TGCGCCAGCAGCCCCCGGGAGGGTTGGCCCGGGGAGCTGTTTTTT
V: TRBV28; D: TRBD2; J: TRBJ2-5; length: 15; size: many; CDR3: CASTRGAGVVETQYF; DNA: TGTGCCAGCACCAGGGGAGCGGGAGTTGTAGAGACCCAGTACTTC
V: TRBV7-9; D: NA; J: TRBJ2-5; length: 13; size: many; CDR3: CASRNTGQETQYF; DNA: TGTGCCAGCAGAAATACAGGGCAAGAGACCCAGTACTTC
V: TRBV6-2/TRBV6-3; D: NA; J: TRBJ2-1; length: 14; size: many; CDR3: CASSYAETLNEQFF; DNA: TGTGCCAGCAGTTACGCCGAGACCTTGAATGAGCAGTTCTTC
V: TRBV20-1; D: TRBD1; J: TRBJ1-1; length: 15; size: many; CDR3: CSARLPGTGNTEAFF; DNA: TGCAGTGCTCGCTTACCCGGGACAGGTAACACTGAAGCTTTCTTT
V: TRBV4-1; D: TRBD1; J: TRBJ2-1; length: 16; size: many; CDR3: CASSLHRDRMNNEQFF; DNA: TGCGCCAGCAGCCTTCACCGGGACAGAATGAACAATGAGCAGTTCTTC
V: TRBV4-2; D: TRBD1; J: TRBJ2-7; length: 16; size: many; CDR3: CASSQGGNRGSVEQYF; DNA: TGTGCCAGCAGCCAAGGGGGTAACAGGGGGTCGGTGGAGCAGTACTTC
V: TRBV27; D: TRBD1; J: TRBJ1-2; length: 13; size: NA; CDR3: CASSLRTGYGYTF; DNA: TGTGCCAGCAGCCTGAGGACAGGCTATGGCTACACCTTC
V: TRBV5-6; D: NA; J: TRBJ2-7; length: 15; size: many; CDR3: CASSLGGGPFGEQYF; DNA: TGTGCCAGCAGCTTGGGCGGGGGCCCCTTTGGGGAGCAGTACTTC
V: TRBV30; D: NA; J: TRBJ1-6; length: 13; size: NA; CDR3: CAWGPQPDSPLHF; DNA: TGTGCCTGGGGACCCCAACCGGATTCACCCCTCCACTTT
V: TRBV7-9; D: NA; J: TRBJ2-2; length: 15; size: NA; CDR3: CASSRDRTNTGELFF; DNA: TGTGCCAGCAGCCGCGACAGGACGAACACCGGGGAGCTGTTTTTT
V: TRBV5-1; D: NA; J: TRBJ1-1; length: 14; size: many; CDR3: CASRLGGGGTEAFF; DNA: TGCGCCAGCAGGCTAGGGGGGGGTGGCACTGAAGCTTTCTTT
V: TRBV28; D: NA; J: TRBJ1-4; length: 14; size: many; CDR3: CASSMSGTREKLFF; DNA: TGTGCCAGCAGTATGTCCGGGACGAGGGAAAAACTGTTTTTT
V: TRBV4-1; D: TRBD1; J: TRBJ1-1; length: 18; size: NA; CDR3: CASSRIAGTGRRNTEAFF; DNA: TGCGCCAGCAGCAGAATAGCCGGGACAGGGAGGAGAAACACTGAAGCTTTCTTT
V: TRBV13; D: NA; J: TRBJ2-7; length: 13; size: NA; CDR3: CAISFGTVCEQYF; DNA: TGTGCCATCAGCTTCGGGACCGTCTGCGAGCAGTACTTC
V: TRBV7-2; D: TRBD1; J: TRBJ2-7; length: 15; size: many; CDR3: CASSSRQGAPYEQYF; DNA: TGTGCCAGCAGCTCCCGACAGGGGGCCCCCTACGAGCAGTACTTC
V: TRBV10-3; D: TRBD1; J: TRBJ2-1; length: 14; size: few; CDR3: CAISVIEGANEQFF; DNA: TGTGCCATCAGTGTCATTGAGGGGGCCAATGAGCAGTTCTTC
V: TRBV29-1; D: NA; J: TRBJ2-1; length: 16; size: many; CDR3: CSVESPSAPGHNEQFF; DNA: TGCAGCGTTGAAAGCCCCAGCGCCCCAGGACACAATGAGCAGTTCTTC
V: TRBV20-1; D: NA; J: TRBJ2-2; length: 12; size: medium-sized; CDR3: CSATQGTGELFF; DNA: TGCAGTGCTACCCAAGGGACAGGGGAGCTGTTTTTT
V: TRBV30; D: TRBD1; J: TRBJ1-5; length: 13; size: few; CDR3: CAWRDRGNQPQHF; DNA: TGTGCCTGGAGGGACAGGGGCAATCAGCCCCAGCATTTT
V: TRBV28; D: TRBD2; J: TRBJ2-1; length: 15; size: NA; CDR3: CASRLERGAYNEQFF; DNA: TGTGCCAGCAGACTCGAGCGGGGCGCCTACAATGAGCAGTTCTTC
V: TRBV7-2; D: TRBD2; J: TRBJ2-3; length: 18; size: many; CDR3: CASSSGLAGGPSTDTQYF; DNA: TGTGCCAGCAGCTCGGGACTAGCGGGAGGGCCAAGCACAGATACGCAGTATTTT
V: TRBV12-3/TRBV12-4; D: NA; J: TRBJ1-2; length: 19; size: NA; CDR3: CTCSTHGRLPSRANYGYTF; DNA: TGTACCTGCAGCACCCACGGACGTCTACCTTCCCGAGCTAACTATGGCTACACCTTC
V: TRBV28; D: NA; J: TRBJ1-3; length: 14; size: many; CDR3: CASSLPWGGNTIYF; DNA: TGTGCCAGCAGTTTACCCTGGGGCGGAAACACCATATATTTT
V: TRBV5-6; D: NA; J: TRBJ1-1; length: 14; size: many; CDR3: CASSLWGGNTEAFF; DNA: TGTGCCAGCAGCTTGTGGGGGGGGAACACTGAAGCTTTCTTT
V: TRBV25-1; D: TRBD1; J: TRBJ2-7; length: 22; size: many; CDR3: CASSDPFDPGGLSLCSSYEQYF; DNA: TGTGCCAGCAGTGACCCCTTCGATCCAGGGGGTCTCTCCCTCTGTAGCTCCTACGAGCAGTACTTC
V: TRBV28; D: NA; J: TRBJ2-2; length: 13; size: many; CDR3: CASSPPGIGELFF; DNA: TGTGCCAGCAGTCCCCCTGGGATCGGGGAGCTGTTTTTT